This T cell receptor (beta chain) came from a study of beta chain features in type 1 diabetes. Sequencing targeted expressed TCRB transcripts, as all isolated RNA had been reverse transcribed. An average roughly 3.6 million reads came from naive, central memory and regulatory T cell samples. The table came from immunoSEQ multiplex PCR; TCRdb's copy has only in-frame clones and leaves some out. The sample carries around 150,000 clones, roughly 60% recorded once. Notes on the study in general: In all four CD4+ subsets, TCRB CDR3 length was significantly, moderately reduced in type 1 diabetes. Within patients, naive, central memory and Treg TCRB repertoires seemed more similar than within healthy donors.

Germline loops: CDR1 MNHEY, CDR2 SMNVEV (reference sequence). This CDR3 is 14 amino acids long. The V gene lost 3 bases and the J gene lost 3 bases, with 11 bases spanning the gap. There are a few counts of this clone. Its antigen remains unknown. This receptor was taken from a man aged 25-45 years with type 1 diabetes. J is TRBJ1-1 and V is TRBV27, with D hard to call. Sequencing input: naive CD4+ T cells from blood. The chain's CDR3 is CASSFAGEYTEAFF. DNA for the CDR3: TGTGCCAGCAGTTTCGCTGGGGAATACACTGAAGCTTTCTTT.